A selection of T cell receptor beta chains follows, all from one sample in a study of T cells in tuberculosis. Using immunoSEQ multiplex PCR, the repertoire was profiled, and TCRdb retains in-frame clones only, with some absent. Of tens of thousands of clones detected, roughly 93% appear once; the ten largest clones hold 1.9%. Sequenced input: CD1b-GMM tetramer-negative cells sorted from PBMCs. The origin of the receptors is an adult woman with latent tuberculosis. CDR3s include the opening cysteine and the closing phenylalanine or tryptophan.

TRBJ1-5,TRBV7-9,CASSTTGIDQPQHF
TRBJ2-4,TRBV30,CAWSRALAGGRDIQYF
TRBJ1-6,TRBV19,CASSTLSGYNSPLHF
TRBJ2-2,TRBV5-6,CASSPLVSGGADGELFF
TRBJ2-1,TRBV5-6,CASSLGGGAYNEQFF
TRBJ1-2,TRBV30,CAWSAGVRYGYTF
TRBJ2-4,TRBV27,CASSLKAGPLAKNIQYF
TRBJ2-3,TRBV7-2,CASSLRPGLLVGTDTQYF
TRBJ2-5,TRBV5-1,CASKGLAGSIAETQYF
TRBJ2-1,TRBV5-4,CASSTGFNEQFF
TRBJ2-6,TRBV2,CASTERAGANVLTF
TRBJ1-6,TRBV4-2,CASNQIGTGQRISPLHF
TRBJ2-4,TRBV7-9,CASSLFAGSGTKNIQYF
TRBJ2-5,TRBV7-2,CASSLGRQGTETQYF
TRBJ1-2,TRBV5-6,CASMRTGRTYGGYTF
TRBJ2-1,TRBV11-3,CASSLGGPSYNEQFF
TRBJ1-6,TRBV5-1,CASSQRQTANSPLHF
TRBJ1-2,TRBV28,CASSPGDRGNYGYTF
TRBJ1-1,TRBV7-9,CASSPRTGGRMNTEAFF
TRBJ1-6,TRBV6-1,CASTKDRFYNSPLHF
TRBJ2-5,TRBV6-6,CASSYSRVGETQYF
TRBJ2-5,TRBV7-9,CASSPRTSLETQYF
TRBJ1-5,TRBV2,CASSEGNVGVFSNQPQHF
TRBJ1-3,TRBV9,CASSVDDGGGNTIYF
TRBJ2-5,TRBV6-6,CASSYSRGPGETQYF
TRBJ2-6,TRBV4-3,CASSTGTSGGGANVLTF
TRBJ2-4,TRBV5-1,CASSWGDPKNIQYF
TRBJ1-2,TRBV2,CASSETSGTDGGRNYGYTF
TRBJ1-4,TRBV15,CATSSLSTGGEYTNEKLFF
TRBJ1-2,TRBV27,CASSWRGGVDGYTF
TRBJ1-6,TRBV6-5,CASKPQGRGSPLHF
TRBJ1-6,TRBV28,CASRDSPSSYNSPLHF
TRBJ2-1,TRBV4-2,CASSQDPASYNEQFF
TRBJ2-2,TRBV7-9,CASSGRGPGTANTGELFF
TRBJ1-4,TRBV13,CASSSARGSLNEKLFF
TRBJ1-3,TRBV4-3,CASSQEKGLSSGNTIYF
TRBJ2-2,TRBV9,CASSPGGSGTGELFF
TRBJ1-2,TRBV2,CASLNRMTGIYGYTF
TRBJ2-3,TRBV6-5,CASRLNTADTQYF
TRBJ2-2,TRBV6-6,CASRLDRDWNTGELFF
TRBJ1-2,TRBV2,CASSVQGRGYTF
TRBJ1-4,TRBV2,CASSVEHNEKLFF